Listed here is a single TCR beta chain. This CDR3 comprises 13 residues. Germline CDR1 SGHNT, CDR2 YENEEA. Trimming left V 2 bases short and J 4 bases short, with 7 bases between. The data are from a study of cytomegalovirus exposure and HLA in healthy donors. PCR primers comprised 60 Vbeta and 13 Jbeta primers. Produced via immunoSEQ multiplex PCR; TCRdb's table is partial and in-frame only. The repertoire holds under 250,000 clones, with around 80% as singletons. Specimen: PBMCs. The receptor was derived from a male donor in good health and CMV-seronegative. The J gene is TRBJ2-3, the V gene TRBV11-3; tentatively, D is TRBD1 (6 bases). CDR3 sequence reads: CASSLQGSDTQYF. CDR3 bases: TGTGCCAGCAGCTTACAGGGGTCAGATACGCAGTATTTT.